This T cell receptor (beta chain) was recorded in a study of regulatory T cells in long-lasting Graves disease. The CDR3 extends over 13 amino acids. The germline gives CDR1 MGHRA, CDR2 YSYEKL. With 4 bases removed from V and 12 bases from J, the gap between germline ends came to 16 bases. This clonotype occurred a few times. Investigators prepared the TCR beta libraries by applying iRepertoire HTBI primers and Arm-PCR of CDR3 regions. In the study's own analysis: Taken together, the samples had fewer than 70 TRBV and more than 11 TRBJ segments identified. Each CDR3 protein gets one entry after TCRdb re-called the multiplex PCR reads with MiXCR. TCRdb's processing, not the study's, gives the V and J calls here. Seen here are around 470,000 distinct CDR3 sequences, 12% to 15% observed once, and the top ten hold 17%. Sample time point: newly diagnosed GD, antithyroid drugs for less than 3 months. Isolated PBMC RNA provided the starting material for the TCR library.

Separately, the same data were catalogued under a study of T cells in Graves' hyperthyroidism and ophthalmopathy.

This TCR came from a woman in her fifties or sixties with Graves disease. The chain uses TRBV4-1 and TRBJ2-1, with D perhaps TRBD2 (5 bases). The source was peripheral blood mononuclear cells (PBMCs), collected at new diagnosis, from a patient treated with antithyroid drugs. CDR3 residues: CASSLLKGERQFF. The CDR3 bases are TGCGCCAGCAGCCTTTTAAAGGGAGAAAGGCAGTTCTTC.